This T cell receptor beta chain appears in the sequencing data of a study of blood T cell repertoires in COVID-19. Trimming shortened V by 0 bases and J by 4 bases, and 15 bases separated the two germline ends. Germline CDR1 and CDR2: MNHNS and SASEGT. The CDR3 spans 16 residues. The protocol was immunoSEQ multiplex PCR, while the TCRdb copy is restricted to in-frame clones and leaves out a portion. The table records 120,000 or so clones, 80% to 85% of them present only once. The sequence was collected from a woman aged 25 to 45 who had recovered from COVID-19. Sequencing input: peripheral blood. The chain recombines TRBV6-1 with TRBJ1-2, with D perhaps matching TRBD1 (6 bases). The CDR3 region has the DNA TGTGCCAGCAGTGAAGCGTCGCACAGGGATGGCTATGGCTACACCTTC. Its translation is CASSEASHRDGYGYTF.